This T cell receptor (beta chain) came from a study of cytotoxic CD8 clonotypes in ibrutinib-treated CLL. Sequencing used immunoSEQ multiplex PCR; TCRdb keeps in-frame clones, though not all of them. The sample includes about 310,000 clones, about 80% of them seen just once. The sequencing used PBMCs, collected before ibrutinib treatment. This TCR came from a human donor with chronic lymphocytic leukemia.

CDR3 sequence (DNA): TGTGCCAGCAGTTTTCACAGGGGGGACAATGAAAAACTGTTTTTT. Translated, it gives CASSFHRGDNEKLFF. The chain combines TRBV2 with TRBJ1-4; 8 positions match TRBD1. This CDR3 has 15 residues. CDR1 is SNHLY, CDR2 FYNNEI, per germline. Trimming took 5 bases from V and 5 from J; bases not matched to a gene: 7.